This TCR beta chain was identified in a study of identical twins. Findings of the study overall: Out-of-frame sharing of TCR alpha in monozygotic twins was underestimated by models. Zero-insertion analyses could be partly confounded by invariant MAIT and iNKT cells.

As for this clonotype: Its target is not known.

CDR3 length equals 11 residues. V lost 10 bases, J lost 5 bases, and 12 bases lay in between. The germline CDR1 and CDR2 sequences are MNHEY and SVGAGI. TCRdb recomputed calls from the 5' RACE reads with MiXCR, one row per CDR3 protein. The sample consists of under 1 million distinct CDR3 sequences, around an eighth of them appearing once. The sample was also linked to a second study, of yellow fever vaccine responses in identical twins.

The gene calls are TRBV6-5 and TRBJ2-7; tentatively, D is TRBD1 (6 bases). The sequence came from a woman aged 18-29 years in good health. Sequencing was carried out using PBMCs. CDR3 in DNA: TGTGCCACCTCAACAGGGAACGAGCAGTACTTC. Amino acids: CATSTGNEQYF.